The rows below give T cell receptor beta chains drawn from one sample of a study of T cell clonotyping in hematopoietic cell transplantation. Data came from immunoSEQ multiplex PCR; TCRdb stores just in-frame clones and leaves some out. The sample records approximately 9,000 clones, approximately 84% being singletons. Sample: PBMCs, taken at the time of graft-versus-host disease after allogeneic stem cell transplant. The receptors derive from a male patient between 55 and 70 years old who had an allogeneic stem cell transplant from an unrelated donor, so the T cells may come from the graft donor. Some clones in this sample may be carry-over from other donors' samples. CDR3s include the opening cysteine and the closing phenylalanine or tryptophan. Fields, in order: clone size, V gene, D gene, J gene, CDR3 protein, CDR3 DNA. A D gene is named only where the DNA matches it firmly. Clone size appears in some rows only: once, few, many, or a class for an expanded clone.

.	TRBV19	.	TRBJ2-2	CASTRGGAGELFF	TGTGCCAGCACGCGAGGGGGGGCCGGGGAGCTGTTTTTT
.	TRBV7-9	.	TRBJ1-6	CASSSGQTYNSPLHF	TGTGCCAGCAGTTCCGGACAGACCTATAATTCACCCCTCCACTTT
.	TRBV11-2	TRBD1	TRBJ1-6	CASSLGWDRGRGGHF	TGTGCCAGCAGCTTGGGATGGGACAGGGGGCGAGGCGGTCACTTT
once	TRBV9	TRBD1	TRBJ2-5	CASSPRDRGVETQYF	TGTGCCAGCAGCCCACGGGACAGGGGAGTAGAGACCCAGTACTTC
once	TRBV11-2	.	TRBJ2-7	CASSLEGSFSYEQYF	TGTGCCAGCAGCTTAGAGGGTAGCTTCTCCTACGAGCAGTACTTC
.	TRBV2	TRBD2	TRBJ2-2	CASRYGTSGNTGELFF	TGTGCCAGCAGATATGGGACTAGCGGAAACACCGGGGAGCTGTTTTTT
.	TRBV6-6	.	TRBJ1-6	CASSYFLGNSPLHF	TGTGCCAGCAGTTATTTTTTAGGGAATTCACCCCTCCACTTT
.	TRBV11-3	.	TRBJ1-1	CASSLGGDTEAFF	TGTGCCAGCAGCTTAGGTGGGGACACTGAAGCTTTCTTT
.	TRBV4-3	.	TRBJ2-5	CASSQDRWQTQYF	TGCGCCAGCAGCCAAGATCGCTGGCAGACCCAGTACTTC
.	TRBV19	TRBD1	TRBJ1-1	CASSLETGMDTEAFF	TGTGCCAGTAGTCTTGAGACAGGGATGGACACTGAAGCTTTCTTT
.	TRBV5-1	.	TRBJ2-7	CASSLGREQYF	TGCGCCAGCAGCTTGGGACGGGAGCAGTACTTC
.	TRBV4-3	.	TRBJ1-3	CASSQEFTPRGTGNTIYF	TGCGCCAGCAGCCAAGAATTCACCCCGCGGGGGACTGGAAACACCATATATTTT
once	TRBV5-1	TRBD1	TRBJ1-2	CASSPGGAQYGYTF	TGCGCCAGCAGCCCAGGGGGGGCGCAGTATGGCTACACCTTC
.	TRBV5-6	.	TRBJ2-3	CASSLPENLATDTQYF	TGTGCCAGCAGCTTACCGGAGAATCTAGCAACAGATACGCAGTATTTT
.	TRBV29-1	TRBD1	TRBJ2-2	CSVGQGATGELFF	TGCAGCGTTGGACAGGGGGCGACCGGGGAGCTGTTTTTT
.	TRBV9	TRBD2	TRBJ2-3	CASSPLAGGSTDTQYF	TGTGCCAGCAGCCCACTAGCGGGGGGGAGCACAGATACGCAGTATTTT
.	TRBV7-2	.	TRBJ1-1	CASSSYRNLNTEAFF	TGTGCCAGCAGCTCATACAGGAACCTGAACACTGAAGCTTTCTTT
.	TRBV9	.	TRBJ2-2	CASSLTGELFF	TGTGCCAGCAGCCTCACCGGGGAGCTGTTTTTT
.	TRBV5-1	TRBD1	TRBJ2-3	CASNTPGQASDTQYF	TGCGCCAGCAACACACCGGGACAGGCCTCCGATACGCAGTATTTT
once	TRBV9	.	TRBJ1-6	CASSVGRNPNSPLHF	TGTGCCAGCAGCGTAGGGAGGAACCCAAATTCACCCCTCCACTTT
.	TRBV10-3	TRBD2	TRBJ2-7	CAISEASGGKILSEQYF	TGTGCCATCAGTGAAGCTAGCGGGGGTAAAATTTTGAGCGAGCAGTACTTC
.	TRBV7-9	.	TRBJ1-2	CASSQVGTGPGTGYTF	TGTGCCAGCAGCCAAGTAGGTACAGGCCCCGGTACGGGCTACACCTTC
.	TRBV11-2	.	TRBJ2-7	CASSARTEPGLRQYF	TGTGCCAGCAGCGCACGCACAGAACCGGGCCTACGACAGTACTTC
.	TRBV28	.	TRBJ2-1	CASSLPGPYNEQFF	TGTGCCAGCAGTCTACCGGGACCGTACAATGAGCAGTTCTTC
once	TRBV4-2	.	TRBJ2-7	CASSFEQTPYEQYF	TGTGCCAGCAGCTTTGAACAGACCCCCTACGAGCAGTACTTC
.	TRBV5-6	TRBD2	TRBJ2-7	CASSQEQAGTSYEQYF	TGTGCCAGCAGCCAAGAACAGGCGGGGACTAGCTACGAGCAGTACTTC
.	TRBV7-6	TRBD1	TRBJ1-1	CASSWGQGADTEAFF	TGTGCCAGCAGCTGGGGACAGGGGGCGGACACTGAAGCTTTCTTT
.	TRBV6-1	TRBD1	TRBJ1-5	CASSGGQSNQPQHF	TGTGCCAGCAGTGGGGGACAGAGCAATCAGCCCCAGCATTTT
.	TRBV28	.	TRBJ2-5	CASSLGTATFQETQYF	TGTGCCAGCAGTTTAGGAACGGCCACCTTCCAAGAGACCCAGTACTTC
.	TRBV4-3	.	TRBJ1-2	CASSQDSRLDYGYTF	TGCGCCAGCAGCCAAGATTCCAGGCTTGACTATGGCTACACCTTC
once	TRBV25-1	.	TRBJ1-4	CASSQGRATNEKLFF	TGTGCCAGCAGCCAGGGACGGGCAACTAATGAAAAACTGTTTTTT
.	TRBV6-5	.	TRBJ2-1	CASSSIILLTYNEQFF	TGTGCCAGCAGTTCCATCATCCTCCTGACCTACAATGAGCAGTTCTTC
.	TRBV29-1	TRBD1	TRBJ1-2	CSTTQGATGGYTF	TGCAGCACCACACAGGGGGCGACGGGGGGCTACACCTTC
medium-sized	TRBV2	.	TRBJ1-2	CASSEAGGGGYTF	TGTGCCAGCAGTGAAGCTGGGGGTGGAGGCTACACCTTC
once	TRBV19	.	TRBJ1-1	CASSITDNTEAFF	TGTGCCAGTAGTATCACAGATAACACTGAAGCTTTCTTT
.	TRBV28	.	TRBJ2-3	CASSLRRAGKTQYF	TGTGCCAGCAGTTTACGACGGGCAGGAAAGACGCAGTATTTT
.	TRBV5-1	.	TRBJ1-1	CASSRGGRTEAFF	TGCGCCAGCAGCCGCGGGGGGAGAACTGAAGCTTTCTTT
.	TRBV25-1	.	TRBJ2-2	CASSERIGELFF	TGTGCCAGCAGTGAACGTATCGGGGAGCTGTTTTTT
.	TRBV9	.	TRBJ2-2	CASSENTGELFF	TGTGCCAGCAGCGAGAACACCGGGGAGCTGTTTTTT
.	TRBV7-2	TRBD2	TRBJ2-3	CASSLGLAGGVSTDTQYF	TGTGCCAGCAGCTTAGGACTAGCGGGGGGCGTTAGCACAGATACGCAGTATTTT
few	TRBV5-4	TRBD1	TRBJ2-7	CASRDTGTGTYEQYF	TGTGCCAGCAGGGATACCGGGACAGGAACCTACGAGCAGTACTTC